This T cell receptor beta chain was observed in a study of Graves' ophthalmopathy and Graves' hyperthyroidism. Study-level background: Peripheral blood was collected at initial diagnosis, before any treatment.

This clonotype was recorded a few times. Antigen: not known. Findings and caveats of the study: Blood also contained most of the expanded thyroid clonotypes above 0.001 frequency.

The authors amplified TCR beta CDR3 regions, and they did so from RNA transcripts for repertoire sequencing. Second-round multiplex PCR came after a first-round RT-PCR that employed HTBI primers. One entry per CDR3 protein results from TCRdb running MiXCR on the multiplex PCR reads. The sample includes over 150,000 distinct CDR3 sequences, more than 30% of them seen just once. The CDR3 contains 13 residues. V lost 1 base and J 4 bases, leaving 4 bases between the germline ends. Germline values: CDR1 MNHNS, CDR2 SASEGT. Active ophthalmopathy (CAS at least 3, NOSPECS at least 4), lasting under 3 months.

This clonotype was obtained from a woman aged 40-49 years with Graves' ophthalmopathy. The specimen sequenced was peripheral blood. The chain carries TRBV6-1 and TRBJ2-2; the D is unclear. For the CDR3, the DNA is TGTGCCAGCAGTGAAGTACCCACCGGGGAGCTGTTTTTT. As protein: CASSEVPTGELFF.